The 10 T cell receptor beta chains listed next were all sequenced from one sample in a study of T cell responses to AZD1222 COVID-19 vaccine. Clones were sequenced by immunoSEQ multiplex PCR, and TCRdb holds only the in-frame ones, with some missing. The sample carries some 180,000 clones, roughly 92% recorded once. This material consisted of peripheral blood, taken on day 0 of AZD1222 vaccination. The source of these receptors is an adult in good health.

V usage is TRBV20-1 and J usage is TRBJ2-1; D is unresolved. Trimming took off 6 bases at V and 10 bases at J, with 10 bases between the two ends. This CDR3 spans 10 amino acids. The V gene's germline CDR1 is DFQATT and CDR2 SNEGSKA (reference sequence). The CDR3 here is CSALGVEQFF. The CDR3 region has the DNA TGCAGTGCGCTGGGCGTCGAGCAGTTCTTC.

In DNA, the CDR3 is TGTGCCAGCAGCTACTACAGGGGCGAGCAGTACTTC. Encoded protein: CASSYYRGEQYF. This chain joins TRBV5-5 and TRBJ2-7; 7 bases match TRBD1. V lost 3 bases to trimming and J lost 6 bases; unmatched junction nucleotides: 3. Germline CDR1 is SGHKS and CDR2 is YYEKEE (reference sequence). The CDR3 is made up of 12 amino acids.

The chain recombines TRBV6-2 or TRBV6-3 with TRBJ2-2; TRBD1 is a possible D gene (6 bases). V gave up 5 bases and J gave up 3 bases, with 16 bases separating them. CDR1 and CDR2 from the germline V gene are MNHEY and SVGEGT. This CDR3 is built from 16 residues. CDR3 nucleotide sequence: TGTGCCAGCAGTACCTTAGGACAGCTTTACACCGGGGAGCTGTTTTTT. Protein sequence: CASSTLGQLYTGELFF.

The chain combines TRBV7-9 with TRBJ1-1, with TRBD1 matching 7 bases. This CDR3 contains 13 residues. V was clipped by 2 bases and J by 6 bases; unmatched bases: 3. Germline V gives CDR1 SEHNR, CDR2 FQNEAQ (reference sequence). Here the CDR3 reads CASSLQGVSEAFF. CDR3 bases: TGTGCCAGCAGCTTACAGGGGGTCTCTGAAGCTTTCTTT.

V and J are TRBV2 and TRBJ1-6; D remains unclear. Per the germline V gene, CDR1 is SNHLY and CDR2 is FYNNEI. The V end lost 10 bases, the J end lost 6 bases, and 13 bases lay between the germline ends. The CDR3 runs to 13 residues. CDR3 sequence (DNA): TGTGCCAACTCCAGGAGCAGTAATTCACCCCTCCACTTT. It encodes CANSRSSNSPLHF.

V gene TRBV29-1 combines with J gene TRBJ2-2; no reliable D call. This CDR3 has 14 amino acids. Germline-derived CDR1 and CDR2 are SQVTM and ANQGSEA. V was cut by 2 bases and J by 3 bases, with 10 bases left in between. The CDR3 region is CSVENPSHTGELFF. The CDR3 coding sequence is TGCAGCGTTGAAAACCCCAGCCACACCGGGGAGCTGTTTTTT.

The chain links TRBV18 to TRBJ1-2; no reliable D call. The CDR3 is made up of 13 amino acids. The germline gives CDR1 KGHSH, CDR2 LQKENI. V was shortened by 2 bases and J by 8 bases, with 12 bases between the two germline ends. The CDR3 sequence is CASSPEELGGYTF. The CDR3 DNA sequence: TGTGCCAGCTCACCAGAAGAGTTGGGCGGCTACACCTTC.

The chain couples TRBV4-1 to TRBJ2-7; 8 positions match TRBD2. In germline, CDR1 is MGHRA, CDR2 YSYEKL. Losses at the gene ends were 4 bases for V and 4 bases for J; bases not matched to a gene: 9. The CDR3 is 15 amino acids. This CDR3 is CASSLGGEITYEQYF. In DNA, the CDR3 is TGCGCCAGCAGCCTCGGGGGGGAAATTACTTACGAGCAGTACTTC.

The chain recombines TRBV28 with TRBJ1-5, with a weak D call TRBD1 (6 bases). V lost 5 bases and J 3 bases, leaving 14 bases between the germline ends. This CDR3 region has 15 residues. The V gene's germline CDR1 is MDHEN and CDR2 SYDVKM. Here the CDR3 DNA reads TGTGCCAGCAGTACACCTCAGGGGTACAATCAGCCCCAGCATTTT. It encodes CASSTPQGYNQPQHF.

The V and J genes are TRBV30 and TRBJ1-2; TRBD1 matches 10 bases. Germline V gene sequence: CDR1 GTSNPN, CDR2 SVGIG (reference sequence). The CDR3 extends over 12 amino acids. The trim removed 6 bases at V and 4 bases at J, leaving 2 bases unmatched. CDR3 protein: CACWTGGYGYTF. The DNA of the CDR3 is TGTGCCTGTTGGACAGGGGGCTATGGCTACACCTTC.